This T cell receptor beta chain was captured by sequencing in a study of identical twins. Study results and limitations: Out-of-frame alpha sequences common to twins were enriched for low generation probability.

Using its own MiXCR run on the 5' RACE reads, TCRdb lists one record per CDR3 protein. Here the sample spans approximately 700,000 distinct CDR3 sequences, around 5.7% being singletons. V dropped 3 bases and J dropped 2 bases, with 13 bases sitting between them. There are 15 residues in the CDR3. With respect to this clonotype: Its target is unknown.

This TCR was recovered from a man aged 18 to 30 in good health. Material: naive T cells sorted from blood. V and J are TRBV12-3 or TRBV12-4 and TRBJ1-2, with D possibly TRBD1 on 6 matching bases. Here the CDR3 reads CASSFRDGQNYGYTF. The CDR3 DNA reads as TGTGCCAGCAGTTTTCGGGACGGACAGAACTATGGCTACACCTTC.